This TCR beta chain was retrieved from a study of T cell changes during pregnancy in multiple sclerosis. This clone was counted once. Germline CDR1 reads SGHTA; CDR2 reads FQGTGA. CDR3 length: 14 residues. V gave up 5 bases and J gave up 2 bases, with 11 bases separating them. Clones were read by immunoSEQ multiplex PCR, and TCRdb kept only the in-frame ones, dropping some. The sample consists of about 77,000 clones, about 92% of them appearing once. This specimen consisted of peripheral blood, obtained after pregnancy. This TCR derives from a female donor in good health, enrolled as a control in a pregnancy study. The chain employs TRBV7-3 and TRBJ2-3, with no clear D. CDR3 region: CASSPRLATDTQYF. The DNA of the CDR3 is TGTGCCAGCAGCCCGCGTTTAGCCACAGATACGCAGTATTTT.